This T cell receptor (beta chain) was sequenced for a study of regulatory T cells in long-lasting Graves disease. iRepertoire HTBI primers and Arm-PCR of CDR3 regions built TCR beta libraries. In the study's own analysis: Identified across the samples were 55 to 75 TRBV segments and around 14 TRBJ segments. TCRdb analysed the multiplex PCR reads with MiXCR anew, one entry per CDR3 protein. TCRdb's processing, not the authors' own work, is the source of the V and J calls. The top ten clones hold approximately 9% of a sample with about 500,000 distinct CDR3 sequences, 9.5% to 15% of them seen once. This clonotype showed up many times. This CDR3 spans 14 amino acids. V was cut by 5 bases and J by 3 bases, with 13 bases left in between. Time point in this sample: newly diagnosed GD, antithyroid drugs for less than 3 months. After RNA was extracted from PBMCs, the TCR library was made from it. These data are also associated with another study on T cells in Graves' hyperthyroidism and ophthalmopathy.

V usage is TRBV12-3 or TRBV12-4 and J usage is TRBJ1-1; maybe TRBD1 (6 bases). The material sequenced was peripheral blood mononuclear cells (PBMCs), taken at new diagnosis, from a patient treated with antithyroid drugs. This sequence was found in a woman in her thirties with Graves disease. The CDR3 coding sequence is TGTGCCAGCAGTCCGTACAGGGTTGACACTGAAGCTTTCTTT. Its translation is CASSPYRVDTEAFF.